One T cell receptor (beta chain) is described in this entry. Antigen specificity is unknown. This specimen comes from a study of cytomegalovirus exposure and HLA in healthy donors. Study-level points and caveats: TCR beta V- and J-gene trimming, according to a later analysis, was linked to a missense DCLRE1C variant.

Both 60 Vbeta primers and 13 Jbeta primers went into the PCR. Using immunoSEQ multiplex PCR, the repertoire was profiled, and TCRdb retains in-frame clones only, with some absent. This sample has approximately 130,000 clones, with roughly 71% found just once. The CDR3 has 12 amino acids. V gave up 6 bases and J gave up 8 bases, with 13 bases separating them. Per germline, CDR1 KGHSH and CDR2 LQKENI. This chain uses TRBV18 with TRBJ1-1; weak D call: TRBD1 (6 bases). The source of this sequence is a woman in her forties in good health and CMV-seronegative. Sequenced input: PBMCs. The CDR3 DNA sequence: TGTGCCAGCTCGTCGCCCGGGACAGAAGCTTTCTTT. This codes for CASSSPGTEAFF.